These 25 T cell receptor beta chains originate from one sample sequenced in a study of vaccination and CD4 T cells after COVID-19. This sample's treatment: approximately nine-day PBMC culture with coronavirus spike peptide pools or control peptides (ViraFEST assay). No antigen has been identified for these receptors. Cultured CD4+ T cells had their DNA profiled by the Oncomine TCR Beta short-read assay. TCRdb fed the PCR reads into MiXCR, producing one record per CDR3 protein. The sample records more than 15,000 distinct CDR3 sequences, around 53% being singletons. Sample: CD4+ T cells from blood, cultured in vitro. These TCRs come from a human donor who had recovered from COVID-19.

This sequence joins TRBV28 and TRBJ1-2; tentative D call: TRBD1 (6 bases). Looked up from germline, CDR1 is MDHEN and CDR2 is SYDVKM. The V end was cut by 2 bases, the J end by 4 bases, with 8 bases between. The CDR3 totals 13 residues. The CDR3 protein is CASSLRGTYGYTF. Here the CDR3 DNA reads TGTGCCAGCAGTTTAAGGGGGACCTATGGCTACACCTTC.

The chain has TRBV2 and TRBJ1-5; tentative D call: TRBD1 (6 bases). V was trimmed by 8 bases and J by 5 bases, leaving 13 bases between them. This CDR3 has 13 amino acids. The germline gives CDR1 SNHLY, CDR2 FYNNEI. The CDR3, as DNA: TGTGCCAGCGTACGGGACATAGATCAGCCCCAGCATTTT. Translated, it gives CASVRDIDQPQHF.

V usage is TRBV19 and J usage is TRBJ1-2, with a weak D call TRBD1 (5 bases). There are 15 residues in the CDR3. V was pared by 5 bases and J by 3 bases, with 16 bases between. Germline V gene data show CDR1 as LNHDA and CDR2 as SQIVND (reference sequence). The CDR3 DNA is TGTGCCAGTAGTGCGTGGGGCGAGCCTCACTATGGCTACACCTTC. Protein product: CASSAWGEPHYGYTF.

The rearrangement joins TRBV28 to TRBJ2-1, with 12 bases lining up with TRBD2. J gave up 6 bases and V 6 bases, and 6 bases lay outside the gene matches. CDR3 length equals 15 residues. The V gene's germline CDR1 is MDHEN and CDR2 SYDVKM. The CDR3 loop is CASSPLAGGSNEQFF. For the CDR3, the DNA is TGTGCCAGCAGCCCTCTAGCGGGAGGGTCCAATGAGCAGTTCTTC.

This clonotype was observed a single time. The genes are TRBV3-1 and TRBJ1-1; D not resolved. The CDR3 consists of 12 residues. Germline V gene lookup returns CDR1 LGHDT and CDR2 YNNKEL (reference sequence). Trimming took off 3 bases at V and 8 bases at J, with 10 bases between the two ends. CDR3 protein: CASSHADVEAFF. The CDR3 bases are TGTGCCAGCAGCCATGCCGATGTCGAAGCTTTCTTT.

The chain's CDR3 is CAISDLGTDYGYTF. CDR3 in DNA: TGTGCCATCAGTGACCTAGGGACGGACTATGGCTACACCTTC. This chain connects TRBV10-3 to TRBJ1-2; possibly TRBD1 for D (5 bases). Germline assignment: CDR1 ENHRY and CDR2 SYGVKD. The CDR3 has 14 amino acids. The V gene lost 3 bases and the J gene lost 3 bases, with 11 bases spanning the gap.

The chain recombines TRBV19 with TRBJ2-3; the match to TRBD2 covers 8 bases. Trimming removed 10 bases from V and 6 bases from J; junction bases left unmatched: 12. From germline, CDR1 is LNHDA and CDR2 SQIVND (reference sequence). The CDR3 loop spans 14 amino acids. CDR3 amino acids: CATSSGTSEDTQYF. Here the CDR3 DNA reads TGTGCCACATCCTCCGGGACTAGTGAGGATACGCAGTATTTT. The entire variable domain, with the rest obtained from reference TRBV19 and TRBJ2-3, is as follows: DGGITQSPKYLFRKEGQNVTLSCEQNLNHDAMYWYRQDPGQGLRLIYYSQIVNDFQKGDIAEGYSVSREKKESFPLTVTSAQKNPTAFYLCATSSGTSEDTQYFGPGTRLTVL.

V gene TRBV10-1 combines with J gene TRBJ2-2; D is unclear. The germline V and J ends were trimmed by 5 bases and 1 base, with 14 bases remaining between them. The CDR3 runs 16 residues. The germline V gene encodes CDR1 WNHNN and CDR2 SYGVQD (reference sequence). The CDR3 spells CASSNAGAQNTGELFF. The CDR3 DNA reads as TGCGCCAGCAGTAACGCTGGCGCGCAGAACACCGGGGAGCTGTTTTTT.

In this sample, this clonotype turned up a few times. V usage is TRBV20-1 and J usage is TRBJ1-3; 7 positions agree with TRBD1. The CDR3 is 14 amino acids. Germline-derived CDR1 and CDR2 are DFQATT and SNEGSKA (reference sequence). V lost 5 bases, J lost 4 bases, and 8 bases stayed unmatched. The CDR3 DNA follows: TGCAGTGCTCGACCGGGACAGACAGGAAACACCATATATTTT. Amino acid sequence: CSARPGQTGNTIYF.

This clonotype has a handful of counts. The chain joins TRBV4-2 to TRBJ2-7, with D maybe TRBD1 (5 bases). CDR3 size: 15 residues. The V end lost 0 bases, the J end lost 0 bases, and 9 bases lay between the germline ends. Germline V gives CDR1 LGHNA, CDR2 YNFKEQ. The CDR3 loop reads CASSQEGDSSYEQYF. In nucleotides, the CDR3 is TGTGCCAGCAGCCAAGAGGGTGACAGCTCCTACGAGCAGTACTTC.

The CDR3 sequence is CASSVRTSGSGSSYNEQFF. Here the CDR3 DNA reads TGTGCCAGCAGCGTGAGGACTAGCGGGAGTGGGAGCTCCTACAATGAGCAGTTCTTC. V and J are TRBV9 and TRBJ2-1, with 13 nucleotides matching TRBD2. V was clipped by 2 bases and J by 0 bases; unmatched bases: 8. Germline lookup yields CDR1 SGDLS and CDR2 YYNGEE. The CDR3 is 19 residues long.

This clonotype was seen once. The rearrangement uses TRBV12-3 or TRBV12-4 and TRBJ2-2; D remains ambiguous. The CDR3 extends over 14 amino acids. The germline V and J ends were trimmed by 3 bases and 3 bases, with 8 bases remaining between them. CDR3 in amino acids: CASSLTWDTGELFF. CDR3 bases: TGTGCCAGCAGTTTGACGTGGGACACCGGGGAGCTGTTTTTT.

The rearrangement uses TRBV7-9 and TRBJ2-2; no firm D call. Per germline, CDR1 SEHNR and CDR2 FQNEAQ (reference sequence). There are 16 residues in the CDR3. The ends were cut back, 5 bases at V and 6 bases at J, with 19 bases in the middle. For the CDR3, the DNA is TGTGCCAGCAGCCCCCTTAGGCTGGCAATCTCCGGGGAGCTGTTTTTT. Residues: CASSPLRLAISGELFF.

The J gene is TRBJ2-2, the V gene TRBV21-1; TRBD1, as called in the table, went unchecked against the DNA. TRBV21-1 is termed a pseudogene. This CDR3 comprises 14 residues. CDR3 in amino acids: CASSTEDSTGELFF. In nucleotides, the CDR3 is TGTGCCAGCAGCACAGAGGACAGCACCGGGGAGCTGTTTTTT.

This clonotype was seen once. The junction shows a germline mismatch at one end, possibly a read error. The chain carries TRBV6-1 and TRBJ1-5; D gene uncertain. Germline values: CDR1 MNHNS, CDR2 SASEGT. CDR3 length equals 14 residues. Here the CDR3 reads CASREGYGNQPEHF. CDR3 DNA sequence: TGTGCCAGCAGGGAAGGGTATGGCAATCAGCCCGAGCATTTT.

The chain has TRBV4-1 and TRBJ2-5; unclear D gene. CDR3 length equals 15 residues. Per the germline V gene, CDR1 is MGHRA and CDR2 is YSYEKL. V shed 2 bases and J shed 5 bases, with 15 bases lying between them. The CDR3 protein is CASSQRPNPAETQYF. In DNA form, the CDR3 reads TGCGCCAGCAGCCAACGACCAAACCCGGCGGAGACCCAGTACTTC.

The V gene is TRBV7-7, the J gene TRBJ1-2; D unresolved. Trimming removed 5 bases at V and 4 bases at J, with 14 bases between. The germline gives CDR1 SSHAT, CDR2 FNYEAQ (reference sequence). The CDR3 has 14 residues. The CDR3: CASSQRRVIYGYTF. The CDR3 DNA sequence: TGTGCCAGCAGCCAACGGCGGGTCATCTATGGCTACACCTTC.

This clonotype has a single count. Relative to the germline gene, one junction end is altered; a read error may explain this. The V gene is TRBV7-7, the J gene TRBJ2-5; unclear D gene. The germline CDR1 and CDR2 sequences are SSHAT and FNYEAQ (reference sequence). The CDR3 loop spans 15 amino acids. The CDR3 loop is CASSLDTGLRETQYF. As DNA, the CDR3 is TGTGCTAGCAGCTTGGATACCGGGCTGAGGGAGACCCAGTACTTC.

V and J are TRBV5-1 and TRBJ1-1; D remains ambiguous. CDR1 and CDR2 from the germline V gene are SGHRS and YFSETQ. The length of the CDR3 is 15 residues. V was cut by 3 bases and J by 2 bases, with 14 bases left in between. This CDR3 is CASSSALAGNTEAFF. In nucleotides, the CDR3 is TGCGCCAGCAGCTCGGCTTTGGCGGGAAACACTGAAGCTTTCTTT.

The J gene is TRBJ2-3, the V gene TRBV10-3; tentatively, D is TRBD1 (5 bases). The CDR3 contains 14 residues. Trimming stripped 10 bases from V and 2 bases from J, with 16 bases between. CDR1 and CDR2 (germline): ENHRY, SYGVKD. Here the CDR3 DNA reads TGTGCCACCGAAGCCTTACAGGACACAGATACGCAGTATTTT. It codes for CATEALQDTDTQYF.

This chain connects TRBV20-1 to TRBJ2-4, with D unresolved. The CDR3 runs 11 residues. Trimming removed 3 bases at V and 14 bases at J, with 14 bases between. Germline V gene lookup returns CDR1 DFQATT and CDR2 SNEGSKA (reference sequence). The CDR3: CSARGTDLEYF. The CDR3 nucleotides are TGCAGTGCTAGGGGTACAGACCTTGAGTACTTC.

This clonotype was picked up a small number of times. This sequence joins TRBV19 and TRBJ1-1, with 7 positions matching TRBD1. The CDR3 runs 15 residues. Trimming at V came to 2 bases and at J to 5 bases, leaving 8 bases not matched to a gene. From germline, CDR1 is LNHDA and CDR2 SQIVND (reference sequence). CDR3 sequence reads: CASSIPRTGWTEAFF. The DNA for the CDR3 is TGTGCCAGTAGTATACCTCGGACAGGCTGGACTGAAGCTTTCTTT.

The J gene is TRBJ1-1, the V gene TRBV20-1; tentatively, D is TRBD1 (5 bases). The CDR3 length is 11 residues. Looked up from germline, CDR1 is DFQATT and CDR2 is SNEGSKA (reference sequence). Trimming pared 6 bases from V and 8 bases from J, leaving 13 bases between. The CDR3 coding sequence is TGCAGTGCGACAACGGGGGGGGAAGCTTTCTTT. This sequence encodes CSATTGGEAFF.

J is TRBJ2-7 and V is TRBV2, with TRBD1 as a possible D gene (6 bases). The CDR3 loop spans 14 amino acids. CDR1 and CDR2 from the germline V gene are SNHLY and FYNNEI. V was trimmed by 6 bases and J by 6 bases, leaving 18 bases between them. CDR3 in amino acids: CASRQLDSAGEQYF. CDR3 DNA: TGTGCCAGCAGACAATTGGACAGCGCCGGCGAGCAGTACTTC.

This clonotype is medium-sized within its sample. The V gene is TRBV6-1, the J gene TRBJ1-3, with a weak D call TRBD1 (5 bases). Germline V gives CDR1 MNHNS, CDR2 SASEGT. This CDR3 contains 16 residues. Between the trimmed V and J ends, which lost 7 bases and 0 bases, there was a span of 16 bases. CDR3 bases: TGTGCCAGCAAGATGGGGACGGCCGACTCTGGAAACACCATATATTTT. Encoded protein: CASKMGTADSGNTIYF.